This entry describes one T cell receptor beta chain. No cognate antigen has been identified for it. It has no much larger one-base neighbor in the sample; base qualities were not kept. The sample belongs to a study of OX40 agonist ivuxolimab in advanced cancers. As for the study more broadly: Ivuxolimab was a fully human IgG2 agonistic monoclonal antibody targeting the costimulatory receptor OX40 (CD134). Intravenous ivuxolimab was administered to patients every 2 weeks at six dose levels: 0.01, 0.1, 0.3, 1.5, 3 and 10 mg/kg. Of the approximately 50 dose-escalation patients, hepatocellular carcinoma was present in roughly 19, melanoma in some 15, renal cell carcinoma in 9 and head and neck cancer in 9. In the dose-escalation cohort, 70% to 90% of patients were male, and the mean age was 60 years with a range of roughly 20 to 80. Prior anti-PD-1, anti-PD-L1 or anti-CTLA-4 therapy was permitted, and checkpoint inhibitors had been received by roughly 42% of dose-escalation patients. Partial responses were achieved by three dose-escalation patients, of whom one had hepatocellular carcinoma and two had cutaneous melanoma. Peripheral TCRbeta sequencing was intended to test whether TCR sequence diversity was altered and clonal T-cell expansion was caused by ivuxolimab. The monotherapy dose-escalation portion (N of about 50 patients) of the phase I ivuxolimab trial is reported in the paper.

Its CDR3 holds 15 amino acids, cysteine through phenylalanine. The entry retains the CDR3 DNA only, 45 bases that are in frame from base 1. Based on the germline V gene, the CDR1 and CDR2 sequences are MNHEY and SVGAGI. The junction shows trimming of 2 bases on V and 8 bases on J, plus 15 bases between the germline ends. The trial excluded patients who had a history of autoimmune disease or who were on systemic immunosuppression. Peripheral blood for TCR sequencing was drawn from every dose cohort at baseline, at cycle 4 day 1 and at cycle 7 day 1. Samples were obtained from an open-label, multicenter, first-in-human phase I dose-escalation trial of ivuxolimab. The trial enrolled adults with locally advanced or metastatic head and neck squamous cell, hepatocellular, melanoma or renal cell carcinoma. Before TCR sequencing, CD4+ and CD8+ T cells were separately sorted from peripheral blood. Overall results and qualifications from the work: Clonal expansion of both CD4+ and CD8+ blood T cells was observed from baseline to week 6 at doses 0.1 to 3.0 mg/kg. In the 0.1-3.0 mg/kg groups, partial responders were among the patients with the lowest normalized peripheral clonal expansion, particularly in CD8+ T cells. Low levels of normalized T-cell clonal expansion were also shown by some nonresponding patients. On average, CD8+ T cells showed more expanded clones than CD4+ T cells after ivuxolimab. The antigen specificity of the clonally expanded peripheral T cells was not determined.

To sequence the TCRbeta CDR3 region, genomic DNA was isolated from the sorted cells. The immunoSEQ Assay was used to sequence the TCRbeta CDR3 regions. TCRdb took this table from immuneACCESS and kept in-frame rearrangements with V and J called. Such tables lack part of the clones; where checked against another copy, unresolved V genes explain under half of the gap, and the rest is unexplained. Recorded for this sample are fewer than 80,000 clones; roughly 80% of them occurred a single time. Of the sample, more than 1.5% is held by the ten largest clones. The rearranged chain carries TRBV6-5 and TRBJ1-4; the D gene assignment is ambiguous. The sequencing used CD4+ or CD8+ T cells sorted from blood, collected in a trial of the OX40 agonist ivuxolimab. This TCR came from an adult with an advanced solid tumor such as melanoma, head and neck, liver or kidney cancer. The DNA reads TGTGCCAGCAGTTACGATTACAATATTGGGGAAAAACTGTTTTTT. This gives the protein CASSYDYNIGEKLFF.